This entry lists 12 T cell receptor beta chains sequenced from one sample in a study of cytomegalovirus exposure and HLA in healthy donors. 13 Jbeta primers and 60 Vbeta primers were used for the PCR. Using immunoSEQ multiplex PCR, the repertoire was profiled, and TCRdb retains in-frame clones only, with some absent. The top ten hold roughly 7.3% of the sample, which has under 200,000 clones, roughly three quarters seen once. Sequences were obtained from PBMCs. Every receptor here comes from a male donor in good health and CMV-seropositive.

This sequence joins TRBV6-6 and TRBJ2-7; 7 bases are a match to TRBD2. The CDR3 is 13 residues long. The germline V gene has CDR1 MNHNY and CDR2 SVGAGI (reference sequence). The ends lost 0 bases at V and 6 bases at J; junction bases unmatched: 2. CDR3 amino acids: CASSYSGGSEQYF. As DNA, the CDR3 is TGTGCCAGCAGTTACTCGGGAGGGTCCGAGCAGTACTTC.

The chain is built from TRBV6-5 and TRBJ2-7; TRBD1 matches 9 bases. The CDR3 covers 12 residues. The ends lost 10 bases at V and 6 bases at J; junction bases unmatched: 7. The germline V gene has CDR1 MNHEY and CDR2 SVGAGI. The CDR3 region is CAIKGQGGEQYF. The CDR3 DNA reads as TGTGCCATTAAGGGACAGGGTGGCGAGCAGTACTTC.

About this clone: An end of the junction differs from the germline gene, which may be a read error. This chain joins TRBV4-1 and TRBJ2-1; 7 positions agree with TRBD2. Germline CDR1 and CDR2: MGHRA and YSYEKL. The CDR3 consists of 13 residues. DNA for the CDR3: TGCGCCAGCAGCCCGCAAGCGGGGTCCCCACCCCTCTTC. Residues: CASSPQAGSPPLF.

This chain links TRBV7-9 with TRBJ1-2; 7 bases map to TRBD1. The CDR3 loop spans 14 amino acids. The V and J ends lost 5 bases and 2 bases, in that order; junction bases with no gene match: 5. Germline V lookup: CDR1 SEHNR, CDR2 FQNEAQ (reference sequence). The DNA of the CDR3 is TGTGCCAGCAGCGAAATGACAGGGAACTATGGCTACACCTTC. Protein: CASSEMTGNYGYTF. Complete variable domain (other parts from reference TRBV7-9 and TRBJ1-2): DTGVSQNPRHKITKRGQNVTFRCDPISEHNRLYWYRQTLGQGPEFLTYFQNEAQLEKSRLLSDRFSAERPKGSFSTLEIQRTEQGDSAMYLCASSEMTGNYGYTFGSGTRLTVV.

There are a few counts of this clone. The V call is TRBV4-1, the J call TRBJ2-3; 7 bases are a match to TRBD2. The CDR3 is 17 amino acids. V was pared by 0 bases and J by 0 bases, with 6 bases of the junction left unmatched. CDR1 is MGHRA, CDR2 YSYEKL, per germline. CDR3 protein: CASSQDRVGGSTDTQYF. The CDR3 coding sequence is TGCGCCAGCAGCCAAGATAGAGTGGGGGGGAGCACAGATACGCAGTATTTT.

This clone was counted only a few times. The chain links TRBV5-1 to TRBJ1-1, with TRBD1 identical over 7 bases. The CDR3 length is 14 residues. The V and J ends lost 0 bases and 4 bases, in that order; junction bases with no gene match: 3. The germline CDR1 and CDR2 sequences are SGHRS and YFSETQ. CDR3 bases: TGCGCCAGCAGCTTGGTATCAGGGGGCACTGAAGCTTTCTTT. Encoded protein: CASSLVSGGTEAFF.

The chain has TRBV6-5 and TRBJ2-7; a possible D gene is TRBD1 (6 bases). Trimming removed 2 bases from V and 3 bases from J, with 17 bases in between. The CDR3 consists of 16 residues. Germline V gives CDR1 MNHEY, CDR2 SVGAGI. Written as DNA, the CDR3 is TGTGCCAGCAGTTACAACGGTCCAGGGGCTATCTACGAGCAGTACTTC. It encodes CASSYNGPGAIYEQYF.

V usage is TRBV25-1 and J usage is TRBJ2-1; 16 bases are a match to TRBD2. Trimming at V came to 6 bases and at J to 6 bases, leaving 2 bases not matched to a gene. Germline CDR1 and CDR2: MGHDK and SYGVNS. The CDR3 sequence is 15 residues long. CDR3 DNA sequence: TGTGCCAGCAGGGGGACTAGCGGGGGGGCCAATGAGCAGTTCTTC. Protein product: CASRGTSGGANEQFF. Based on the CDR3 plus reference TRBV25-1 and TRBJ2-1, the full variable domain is EADIYQTPRYLVIGTGKKITLECSQTMGHDKMYWYQQDPGMELHLIHYSYGVNSTEKGDLSSESTVSRIRTEHFPLTLESARPSHTSQYLCASRGTSGGANEQFFGPGTRLTVL.

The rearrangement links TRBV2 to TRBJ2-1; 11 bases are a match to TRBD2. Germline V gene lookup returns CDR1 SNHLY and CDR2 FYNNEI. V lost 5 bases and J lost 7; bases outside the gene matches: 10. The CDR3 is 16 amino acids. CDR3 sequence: CASSREVAGGLNEQFF. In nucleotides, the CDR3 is TGTGCCAGCAGTCGTGAAGTAGCGGGGGGGCTAAATGAGCAGTTCTTC.

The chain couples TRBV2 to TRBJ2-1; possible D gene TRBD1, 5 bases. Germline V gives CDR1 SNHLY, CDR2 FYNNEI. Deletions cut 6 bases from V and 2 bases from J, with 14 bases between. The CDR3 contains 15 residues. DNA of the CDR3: TGTGCCAGCAGCACCGGCCAAGGGGCCTACAATGAGCAGTTCTTC. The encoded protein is CASSTGQGAYNEQFF.

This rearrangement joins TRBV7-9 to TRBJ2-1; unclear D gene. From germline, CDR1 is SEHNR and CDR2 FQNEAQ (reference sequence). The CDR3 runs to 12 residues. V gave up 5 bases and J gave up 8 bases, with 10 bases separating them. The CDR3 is CASSPSGDEQFF. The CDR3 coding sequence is TGTGCCAGCAGCCCCTCAGGCGATGAGCAGTTCTTC.

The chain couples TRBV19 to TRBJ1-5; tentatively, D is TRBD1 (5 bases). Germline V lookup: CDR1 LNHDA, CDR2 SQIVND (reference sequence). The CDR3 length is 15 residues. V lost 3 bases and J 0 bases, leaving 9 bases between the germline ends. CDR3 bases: TGTGCCAGTAGTATGAACAGGCTTAGCAATCAGCCCCAGCATTTT. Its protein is CASSMNRLSNQPQHF. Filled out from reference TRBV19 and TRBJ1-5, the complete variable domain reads DGGITQSPKYLFRKEGQNVTLSCEQNLNHDAMYWYRQDPGQGLRLIYYSQIVNDFQKGDIAEGYSVSREKKESFPLTVTSAQKNPTAFYLCASSMNRLSNQPQHFGDGTRLSIL.